What follows describes a single TCR beta chain. The CDR3 runs 15 residues. The germline CDR1 and CDR2 sequences are MDHEN and SYDVKM. Clones were read by immunoSEQ multiplex PCR, and TCRdb kept only the in-frame ones, dropping some. The repertoire includes about 19,000 clones, roughly nine tenths of them detected once, and under 60% sits in the top ten. The data were obtained in a study of graft-versus-host responses after intestinal transplantation. Once transplant had occurred, bone marrow came from the posterior iliac crest or another site. The clonotype comes from a human patient who received an intestinal transplant, so some T cells may come from the graft donor. This sequence joins TRBV28 and TRBJ2-5, with D uncertain. Judging by the DNA end, TRBJ2-7 fits better; the J call may be wrong. The material sequenced was bone marrow, taken just under 130 days after transplant. The CDR3 spells CASSLAGSAPYEQYF. As DNA, the CDR3 is TGTGCCAGCAGTTTGGCCGGCAGCGCACCCTACGAGCAGTACTTC.